Below are 31 T cell receptor beta chains sequenced from a single sample in a study of shared clonotypes between healthy human individuals. Generated by immunoSEQ multiplex PCR, the TCRdb table keeps only in-frame clones and is missing some. This sample has about 1.5 million clones, with 96% found just once. Sequencing input: naive CD4+ T cells sorted from blood. Specified subset: CD45RA+ positively selected. The receptors originated from a young man in good health.

J is TRBJ1-1 and V is TRBV6-5; tentative D call: TRBD1 (6 bases). The V and J ends lost 6 bases and 9 bases respectively, with 14 bases between them. Germline V gives CDR1 MNHEY, CDR2 SVGAGI. This CDR3 is built from 12 residues. DNA for the CDR3: TGTGCCAGCAGCTCCCTAGGGACAAAAGCTTTCTTT. Translation gives CASSSLGTKAFF.

The chain is built from TRBV28 and TRBJ2-7; either TRBD1 or TRBD2 may supply D (5 bases each). This CDR3 has 12 residues. Germline assignment: CDR1 MDHEN and CDR2 SYDVKM. The V end was cut by 6 bases, the J end by 9 bases, with 15 bases between. CDR3 bases: TGTGCCAGCAGCCCCGGGACGGCCGGGCAGTACTTC. The encoded protein is CASSPGTAGQYF.

The chain employs TRBV30 and TRBJ1-1, with 9 bases fitting TRBD1. The CDR3 runs 13 residues. The germline gives CDR1 GTSNPN, CDR2 SVGIG (reference sequence). Trimming removed 4 bases from V and 6 bases from J; junction bases left unmatched: 6. The CDR3 here is CAWNGQGRPEAFF. In DNA form, the CDR3 reads TGTGCCTGGAACGGACAGGGGAGGCCTGAAGCTTTCTTT.

Only one count was recorded for this clone. Other DNA variants within this sample encode the same CDR3. The chain uses TRBV2 and TRBJ2-3; TRBD1 aligns across 9 bases. The CDR3 is made up of 13 amino acids. V dropped 6 bases and J dropped 3; count of bases not matched to a gene: 1. Germline loops: CDR1 SNHLY, CDR2 FYNNEI. The CDR3 nucleotides read TGTGCCAGCAGAGACAGGGGGACAGATACGCAGTATTTT. Protein sequence: CASRDRGTDTQYF.

V and J are TRBV9 and TRBJ2-1; D perhaps matches TRBD1 (5 bases). The CDR3 is 17 residues long. Trimming cost V 3 bases and J 0 bases, with 16 bases left between them. Per germline, CDR1 SGDLS and CDR2 YYNGEE. The CDR3 protein is CASSASDSRSSYNEQFF. CDR3 DNA: TGTGCCAGCAGCGCGAGTGACAGTCGCAGCTCCTACAATGAGCAGTTCTTC.

This clone was counted once. The chain couples TRBV7-8 to TRBJ2-7; D not certain. The germline V gene has CDR1 SGHVS and CDR2 FQNEAQ. V was trimmed by 10 bases and J by 3 bases, leaving 16 bases between them. This CDR3 is built from 13 residues. The CDR3 sequence is CATSGRLIYEQYF. The CDR3 DNA reads as TGTGCCACATCGGGCCGACTTATCTACGAGCAGTACTTC.

This clone came up once. The CDR3 sequence: CASSLQEETQYF. The CDR3 bases are TGCGCCAGCAGCTTACAGGAAGAGACCCAGTACTTC. The J gene is TRBJ2-5, the V gene TRBV5-1, with D perhaps TRBD1 (5 bases). Germline values: CDR1 SGHRS, CDR2 YFSETQ. Trimming shortened V by 2 bases and J by 3 bases, and 5 bases separated the two germline ends. The CDR3 extends over 12 amino acids.

The gene calls are TRBV11-3 and TRBJ2-1; D remains ambiguous. The V end was cut by 5 bases, the J end by 0 bases, with 11 bases between. Germline loops: CDR1 SGHNT, CDR2 YENEEA. This CDR3 region has 15 residues. The CDR3 coding sequence is TGTGCCAGCAGCCCAAAGCTAAGCTCCTACAATGAGCAGTTCTTC. It specifies CASSPKLSSYNEQFF.

V is TRBV7-2 and J is TRBJ2-1; the D gene could be TRBD1 or TRBD2 (5 bases each). Trimming shortened V by 4 bases and J by 5 bases, and 21 bases separated the two germline ends. This CDR3 is 17 amino acids long. Germline assignment: CDR1 SGHTA and CDR2 FQGNSA. CDR3 region: CASSSGLLGAFNNEQFF. CDR3 nucleotides: TGTGCCAGCAGCTCTGGACTGCTAGGGGCTTTTAACAATGAGCAGTTCTTC.

The V and J genes are TRBV27 and TRBJ1-2, with unresolved D. CDR3 length equals 14 residues. Per the germline V gene, CDR1 is MNHEY and CDR2 is SMNVEV (reference sequence). Trimming shortened V by 3 bases and J by 2 bases, and 10 bases separated the two germline ends. The CDR3 loop reads CASSLSFLNYGYTF. The DNA of the CDR3 is TGTGCCAGCAGTTTGAGTTTCCTGAACTATGGCTACACCTTC.

Note on this clone: The conserved closing phenylalanine or tryptophan is absent in this CDR3, likely reflecting a read error. It is unclear where the CDR3 begins or ends on the DNA, so no DNA is shown, and the CDR3 is as TCRdb lists it. The chain uses TRBV19 and TRBJ1-2; the table calls TRBD1, which could not be checked here. The CDR3 is 9 amino acids in total, end residues counted. Germline CDR1 LNHDA, CDR2 SQIVND (reference sequence). CDR3 in amino acids: CASSKQGLS.

This chain links TRBV27 with TRBJ2-7, with D perhaps TRBD1 (6 bases). V was pared by 0 bases and J by 0 bases, with 18 bases between. Germline CDR1 and CDR2: MNHEY and SMNVEV (reference sequence). The CDR3 spans 18 residues. The CDR3 protein is CASSLSGVTGYLSYEQYF. CDR3 coding DNA: TGTGCCAGCAGTTTATCAGGGGTAACAGGGTACCTCTCCTACGAGCAGTACTTC.

The chain is built from TRBV14 and TRBJ2-3; D ambiguous. This CDR3 has 15 amino acids. The ends were cut back, 1 base at V and 2 bases at J, with 10 bases in the middle. Germline V CDR1 and CDR2: SGHDN, FVKESK. The CDR3 region has the DNA TGTGCCAGCAGCCAAGTAGCCGGGTACACAGATACGCAGTATTTT. Amino acids: CASSQVAGYTDTQYF.

The V call is TRBV5-1, the J call TRBJ2-5; D not resolved. Germline assignment: CDR1 SGHRS and CDR2 YFSETQ. Trimming took 4 bases from V and 3 from J, leaving 10 bases between them. The CDR3 has 13 residues. DNA for the CDR3: TGCGCCAGCAGCCCGTCAATGGAAGAGACCCAGTACTTC. As protein: CASSPSMEETQYF.

The chain employs TRBV5-1 and TRBJ1-3; tentatively, D is TRBD1 (5 bases). Germline loops: CDR1 SGHRS, CDR2 YFSETQ. V was shortened by 4 bases and J by 3 bases, with 17 bases between the two germline ends. The CDR3 is 16 residues long. The CDR3 here is CASSPLGGNGGNTIYF. CDR3 coding DNA: TGCGCCAGCAGCCCCCTGGGGGGAAATGGTGGAAACACCATATATTTT.

For this clone: Other DNA sequences within the sample encode an identical CDR3. This sequence joins TRBV9 and TRBJ2-1; TRBD2 matches at 9 bases. The V gene's germline CDR1 is SGDLS and CDR2 YYNGEE. This CDR3 spans 15 amino acids. Trimming cost V 0 bases and J 2 bases; bases outside gene matches: 0. In DNA, the CDR3 is TGTGCCAGCAGCGTAGCTAGCGGGACCTACAATGAGCAGTTCTTC. It encodes CASSVASGTYNEQFF.

CDR3 sequence (DNA): TGTGCCAGCAGCTTAGGCCTGTTAAAAGATCTCACCGGGGAGCTGTTTTTT. Encoded protein: CASSLGLLKDLTGELFF. This rearrangement joins TRBV11-2 to TRBJ2-2, with D unresolved. The length of the CDR3 is 17 residues. V was cut by 1 base and J by 4 bases, with 16 bases left in between. From germline, CDR1 is SGHAT and CDR2 FQNNGV.

The rearrangement links TRBV12-5 to TRBJ2-5; D possibly matches TRBD1 or TRBD2 (5 bases each). With 5 bases removed from V and 0 bases from J, the gap between germline ends came to 10 bases. Germline loops: CDR1 LGHNT, CDR2 FRNRAP. This CDR3 spans 14 amino acids. As DNA, the CDR3 is TGTGCTAGTGGTACGGGACGGAACCAAGAGACCCAGTACTTC. Protein sequence: CASGTGRNQETQYF.

The chain employs TRBV28 and TRBJ1-2, with D maybe TRBD1 (5 bases). CDR1 is MDHEN and CDR2 is SYDVKM in the germline V gene. This CDR3 is built from 11 residues. The V gene lost 3 bases and the J gene lost 11 bases, with 10 bases spanning the gap. The CDR3 loop reads CASSFDAGYTF. The CDR3 DNA follows: TGTGCCAGCAGTTTCGACGCAGGGTACACCTTC.

The chain uses TRBV27 and TRBJ2-1; 9 nucleotides align to TRBD2. The CDR3 is made up of 19 amino acids. The germline CDR1 and CDR2 sequences are MNHEY and SMNVEV (reference sequence). After removal of 2 bases from V and 4 bases from J, the junction contained 15 bases not matched to a gene. The CDR3 nucleotides read TGTGCCAGCAGTTTAAAAGGTCTGGGTAGGACTAGCGAGTACAATGAGCAGTTCTTC. This codes for CASSLKGLGRTSEYNEQFF.

The V and J genes are TRBV7-6 and TRBJ2-1, with a tentative D call TRBD2 (7 bases). The CDR3 length is 16 residues. The V and J ends lost 2 bases and 8 bases respectively, with 19 bases between them. Looked up from germline, CDR1 is SGHVS and CDR2 is FNYEAQ. The CDR3: CASSLLTGLGGDEQFF. CDR3 coding DNA: TGTGCCAGCAGCTTACTGACAGGCCTTGGGGGGGATGAGCAGTTCTTC.

The J gene is TRBJ2-1, the V gene TRBV5-1; 7 bases fit TRBD2. CDR1 and CDR2 from the germline V gene are SGHRS and YFSETQ. The CDR3 runs 15 residues. Unmatched junction bases numbered 6, after V lost 2 bases and J lost 4 bases. CDR3 sequence: CASSFVAGAYNEQFF. CDR3 DNA sequence: TGCGCCAGCAGCTTCGTGGCGGGAGCGTACAATGAGCAGTTCTTC.

The rearrangement joins TRBV11-2 to TRBJ2-5; 16 positions agree with TRBD2. The CDR3 sequence is 16 residues long. The V gene end was trimmed by 5 bases and the J gene end by 5 bases; junction bases not matched to a gene: 5. Germline CDR1 reads SGHAT; CDR2 reads FQNNGV. CDR3 DNA sequence: TGTGCCAGCAGCCCCGGGACTAGCGGGAGGGAGGAGACCCAGTACTTC. It translates to CASSPGTSGREETQYF. The full variable domain, its missing parts supplied by reference TRBV11-2 and TRBJ2-5, is EAGVAQSPRYKIIEKRQSVAFWCNPISGHATLYWYQQILGQGPKLLIQFQNNGVVDDSQLPKDRFSAERLKGVDSTLKIQPAKLEDSAVYLCASSPGTSGREETQYFGPGTRLLVL.

The rearrangement links TRBV19 to TRBJ1-3; the D is unclear. V shed 6 bases and J shed 5 bases, with 14 bases lying between them. The CDR3 has 14 residues. Germline CDR1 is LNHDA and CDR2 is SQIVND (reference sequence). The CDR3 here is CASSIPGDRNTIYF. In nucleotides, the CDR3 is TGTGCCAGTAGCATCCCCGGTGACCGAAACACCATATATTTT.

The V call is TRBV7-2, the J call TRBJ2-1, with 10 bases matching TRBD2. The CDR3 has 16 amino acids. J gave up 8 bases and V 0 bases, and 7 bases lay outside the gene matches. The germline CDR1 and CDR2 sequences are SGHTA and FQGNSA. The CDR3 here is CASSLAPSGRGHEQFF. The CDR3 DNA reads TGTGCCAGCAGCTTAGCGCCTAGCGGGAGAGGGCATGAGCAGTTCTTC.

The chain is built from TRBV5-1 and TRBJ2-1; the D call may be TRBD1 or TRBD2 (5 bases each). Deletions cut 2 bases from V and 10 bases from J, with 19 bases between. The V gene's germline CDR1 is SGHRS and CDR2 YFSETQ. This CDR3 contains 15 residues. DNA for the CDR3: TGCGCCAGCAGCTTACAAACAGGCAACCCGGGAGAGCAGTTCTTC. This gives the protein CASSLQTGNPGEQFF.

The rearrangement links TRBV18 to TRBJ1-4, with no clear D. Germline CDR1 and CDR2: KGHSH and LQKENI. CDR3 length: 15 amino acids. Trimming shortened V by 6 bases and J by 2 bases, and 13 bases separated the two germline ends. CDR3 bases: TGTGCCAGCTCCGGACGATCACCGACTAATGAAAAACTGTTTTTT. It yields the protein CASSGRSPTNEKLFF.

The gene calls are TRBV9 and TRBJ1-1, with 12 bases fitting TRBD1. The germline V gene encodes CDR1 SGDLS and CDR2 YYNGEE. The CDR3 totals 16 residues. Germline trimming cut 2 bases from V and 0 bases from J; bases unmatched to any gene: 2. The CDR3 reads CASSVGQGAMNTEAFF. The CDR3 nucleotides are TGTGCCAGCAGCGTGGGACAGGGGGCGATGAACACTGAAGCTTTCTTT. The whole variable domain, filled in from reference TRBV9 and TRBJ1-1, reads DSGVTQTPKHLITATGQRVTLRCSPRSGDLSVYWYQQSLDQGLQFLIQYYNGEERAKGNILERFSAQQFPDLHSELNLSSLELGDSALYFCASSVGQGAMNTEAFFGQGTRLTVV.

The rearrangement uses TRBV29-1 and TRBJ2-1, with no clear D. This CDR3 comprises 17 residues. In germline, CDR1 is SQVTM, CDR2 ANQGSEA. The ends were cut back, 8 bases at V and 3 bases at J, with 26 bases in the middle. The CDR3 protein is CSPNSPTGSAHYNEQFF. CDR3 bases: TGCAGCCCAAACAGTCCCACGGGCTCGGCCCACTACAATGAGCAGTTCTTC.

The J gene is TRBJ2-5, the V gene TRBV19, with 10 bases aligning to TRBD1. V gave up 6 bases and J gave up 2 bases; unmatched junction bases: 9. CDR3 length equals 16 residues. Germline CDR1 reads LNHDA; CDR2 reads SQIVND (reference sequence). The CDR3 coding sequence is TGTGCCAGTAGGGGACAGGGGAATACTTGGCAAGAGACCCAGTACTTC. This codes for CASRGQGNTWQETQYF.

This rearrangement joins TRBV10-1 to TRBJ2-1, with 8 bases that match TRBD2. V was clipped by 3 bases and J by 6 bases; unmatched bases: 7. CDR1 and CDR2 from the germline V gene are WNHNN and SYGVQD (reference sequence). This CDR3 comprises 15 residues. CDR3 amino acids: CASSDDGRVFNEQFF. The CDR3 DNA reads TGCGCCAGCAGTGATGACGGGAGGGTGTTCAATGAGCAGTTCTTC.